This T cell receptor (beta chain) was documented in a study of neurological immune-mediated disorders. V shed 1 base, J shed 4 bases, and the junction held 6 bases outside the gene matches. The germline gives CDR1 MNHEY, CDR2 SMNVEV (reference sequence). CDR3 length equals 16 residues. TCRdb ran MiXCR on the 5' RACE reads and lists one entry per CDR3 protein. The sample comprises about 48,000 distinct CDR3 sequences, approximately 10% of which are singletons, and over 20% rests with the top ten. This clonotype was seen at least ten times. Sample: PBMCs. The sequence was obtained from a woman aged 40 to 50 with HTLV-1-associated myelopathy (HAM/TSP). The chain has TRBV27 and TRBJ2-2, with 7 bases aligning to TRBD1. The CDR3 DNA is TGTGCCAGCAGTTTATTAACAGGGGTCAGCACCGGGGAGCTGTTTTTT. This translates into CASSLLTGVSTGELFF.